This is a list of T cell receptor beta chains from one sample in a study of cytomegalovirus exposure and HLA in healthy donors. TCRdb's copy holds only in-frame clones and misses some; the assay was immunoSEQ multiplex PCR. This table has 180,000 or so clones, 82% appearing once. The sequencing input was PBMCs. The receptors were gathered from a woman between 50 and 59 years old in good health and CMV-seropositive. The CDR3 runs from the conserved cysteine through the conserved F or W. Each record gives: D gene, V gene, J gene, clone size, CDR3 DNA, CDR3 protein. The D gene is left open where the match is weak. Clone size, where shown, is once, few, many, or a class for clones that have expanded.

>-|TRBV4-1|TRBJ2-5|-
TGCGCCAGCAGCCTATCCAGGGGAGAGACCCAGTACTTC
CASSLSRGETQYF
>TRBD2|TRBV11-2|TRBJ2-3|-
TGTGCCAGCAGCTTAGTCGGGAGGCTCACAGATACGCAGTATTTT
CASSLVGRLTDTQYF
>-|TRBV18|TRBJ2-7|-
TGTGCCAGCTCACCTTACGACGGGAGCTTGTACTTC
CASSPYDGSLYF
>-|TRBV5-1|TRBJ2-7|-
TGCGCCAGCAGCTTGGTTTCGGAGTCCTACGAGCAGTACTTC
CASSLVSESYEQYF
>-|TRBV4-1|TRBJ2-1|-
TGCGCCAGCAGCCATCCGGGACTCCACAATGAGCAGTTCTTC
CASSHPGLHNEQFF
>TRBD1|TRBV18|TRBJ1-6|-
TGTGCCAGCACGACGGGACAGGTGGTCGATAATTCACCCCTCCACTTT
CASTTGQVVDNSPLHF
>TRBD1|TRBV7-9|TRBJ1-1|-
TGTTCCAGCACCCAACCAGGGGGCAGTGAAGCTTTCTTT
CSSTQPGGSEAFF
>TRBD1|TRBV29-1|TRBJ1-2|-
TGCAGCGTTGGGCCCCACCCGACAGGGCCCCTCGGCGAGGGCTACACCTTC
CSVGPHPTGPLGEGYTF
>-|TRBV6-5|TRBJ1-1|-
TGTGCCAGCAGTTACAGGGGTGAGAACACTGAAGCTTTCTTT
CASSYRGENTEAFF
>TRBD2|TRBV28|TRBJ2-3|once
TGTGCCAGCAGCCAGCTCGGGACTAGCGGGACCTACACAGATACGCAGTATTTT
CASSQLGTSGTYTDTQYF
>-|TRBV4-3|TRBJ2-2|-
TGCGCCAGCAGCCAAGGGTACTACGGTAACACCGGGGAGCTGTTTTTT
CASSQGYYGNTGELFF
>-|TRBV5-1|TRBJ2-2|-
TGCGCCAGCAGCTTCACATACACCGGGGAGCTGTTTTTT
CASSFTYTGELFF
>TRBD1|TRBV28|TRBJ1-5|-
TGTGCCAGCAGATCCAGGGGGGATCAGCCCCAGCATTTT
CASRSRGDQPQHF
>-|TRBV19|TRBJ2-7|once
TGTGCCAGTAGTATTGCCAACTACCTCGACGAGCAGTACTTC
CASSIANYLDEQYF
>-|TRBV13|TRBJ2-2|once
TGTGCCAGCAGCTTAGGATACCTCTTAGGAGGGACAGAAAACACCGGGGAGCTGTTTTTT
CASSLGYLLGGTENTGELFF
>TRBD1|TRBV6-1|TRBJ1-2|-
TGTGCCAGCAGTGAAGAATGGACAGGGGCAAAGGGCTACACCTTC
CASSEEWTGAKGYTF
>-|TRBV7-7|TRBJ2-5|-
TGTGCCAGCAGCGAGGCCCTGGAACCCCTACAAGAGACCCAGTACTTC
CASSEALEPLQETQYF
>TRBD1|TRBV23-1|TRBJ1-3|-
TGCGCCAGCAGTCAATTATCAGGGACAGGGGTTGGAAACACCATATATTTT
CASSQLSGTGVGNTIYF
>TRBD2|TRBV6-1|TRBJ2-7|-
TGTGCCAGCAGGGGACTAGCGGGATCCTACGAGCAGTACTTC
CASRGLAGSYEQYF
>TRBD2|TRBV7-2|TRBJ2-3|-
TGTGCCAGCAGACACAGACTAGCGGGAGGGGATACGCAGTATTTT
CASRHRLAGGDTQYF
>TRBD2|TRBV27|TRBJ2-3|-
TGTGCCAGCAGGCCAGGACTAGCTGGGGATGCAACTAGCACAGATACGCAGTATTTT
CASRPGLAGDATSTDTQYF
>TRBD1|TRBV4-1|TRBJ1-2|-
TGCGCCAGCAGCCCGGGACAGGGGGCTTATGGCTACACCTTC
CASSPGQGAYGYTF
>TRBD2|TRBV7-2|TRBJ2-5|-
TGTGCCAGCAGCTTATTTAGCGGGGGCCTCCAAGAGACCCAGTACTTC
CASSLFSGGLQETQYF
>-|TRBV5-1|TRBJ2-1|-
TGCGCCAGCAGCGCTAACAGCAATGAGCAGTTCTTC
CASSANSNEQFF
>TRBD1|TRBV6-1|TRBJ1-6|-
TGTGCCAGCAGTGAGACAGGGGCGTATAATTCACCCCTCCACTTT
CASSETGAYNSPLHF
>-|TRBV2|TRBJ1-1|-
TGTGCCAGCCGGGGGGAGGGTATATACACTGAAGCTTTCTTT
CASRGEGIYTEAFF
>-|TRBV19|TRBJ1-1|-
TGTGCCAGTAGATCGCAGGCTGAAGCTTTCTTT
CASRSQAEAFF
>TRBD2|TRBV2|TRBJ2-7|-
TGTGCCAGCAGAAAACTAGCGGGAACCCCCGAGCAGTACTTC
CASRKLAGTPEQYF
>-|TRBV5-1|TRBJ2-7|-
TGCGCCAGCAGCGAGCCTCGCGGCCAGGGGAATCCCTACGAGCAGTACTTC
CASSEPRGQGNPYEQYF
>TRBD2|TRBV28|TRBJ2-1|-
TGTGCCAGCAGCAGTAGCGGGGGAGGTGAGCAGTTCTTC
CASSSSGGGEQFF
>-|TRBV5-4|TRBJ2-3|-
TGTGCCAGCAGCTTCCCTCCAACGCACGCCAGAGATACGCAGTATTTT
CASSFPPTHARDTQYF
>TRBD2|TRBV5-1|TRBJ2-7|-
TGCGCCAGCAGCACTCCGGGACTAGCGGCCCCCTGGGAGCAGTACTTC
CASSTPGLAAPWEQYF
>TRBD1|TRBV29-1|TRBJ2-5|-
TGCAGCGTACCGGGACAGGGCGTCGAGACCCAGTACTTC
CSVPGQGVETQYF
>TRBD2|TRBV6-1|TRBJ2-5|-
TGTGCCAGCAGTGAAGCAAGGACTAGCGGGAGTGAGGGGACCCAGTACTTC
CASSEARTSGSEGTQYF
>-|TRBV2|TRBJ1-2|once
TGTGCCAGCAGTGACTATATTAACTATGGCTACACCTTC
CASSDYINYGYTF
>TRBD1|TRBV5-6|TRBJ1-5|-
TGTGCCAGCAGCTTGACAGGGGGTAGCAATCAGCCCCAGCATTTT
CASSLTGGSNQPQHF
>-|TRBV6-1|TRBJ1-2|-
TGTGCCAGCAGAACGGACAGCGCTAACTATGGCTACACCTTC
CASRTDSANYGYTF
>-|TRBV6-5|TRBJ1-3|-
TGTGCCAGCAGTTACTCTCCGAAGAGCTCTGGAAACACCATATATTTT
CASSYSPKSSGNTIYF
>TRBD1|TRBV5-1|TRBJ2-2|once
TGCGCCAGCAGCTTGATCGGGACAGCCAACACCGGGGAGCTGTTTTTT
CASSLIGTANTGELFF
>-|TRBV5-6|TRBJ1-4|many
TGTGCCAGCAGCCCCGGATCTTCTACGCGGGAAAAACTGTTTTTT
CASSPGSSTREKLFF